This TCR beta chain is from a study of cytomegalovirus exposure and HLA in healthy donors. Findings and caveats of the study: Among TCR beta chains, those listed as cytomegalovirus-associated numbered 164. Rare TCR sequences predominated, though certain public TCRs were found in many donors.

TCRdb keeps only in-frame clones here, not all; method: immunoSEQ multiplex PCR. The sample includes 130,000 to 150,000 clones, roughly 89% of them seen just once. The CDR3 contains 16 residues. The V gene end was trimmed by 0 bases and the J gene end by 6 bases; junction bases not matched to a gene: 10. The germline CDR1 and CDR2 sequences are SGHNT and YYREEE (reference sequence). In regard to this clone: The antigen remains unidentified.

This sequence joins TRBV5-4 and TRBJ2-5, with 8 bases matching TRBD1. The sample taken for sequencing was PBMCs. The receptor comes from a man aged 18 to 30 in good health and CMV-seropositive. CDR3 coding DNA: TGTGCCAGCAGCTTGGCCGACGGGACAGGAGGGAAGACCCAGTACTTC. It translates to CASSLADGTGGKTQYF.